This T cell receptor beta chain stems from a study of blood T cell repertoires in COVID-19. Study overall: PBMCs, B-cell-depleted T cells, or T cells provided the cDNA or gDNA that made up the material.

Germline trimming cut 2 bases from V and 5 bases from J; bases unmatched to any gene: 2. The V gene's germline CDR1 is MNHEY and CDR2 SVGAGI. The CDR3 sequence is 15 residues long. In terms of age and location, participants ranged from roughly 18 to 90 years and lived in approximately 26 US areas. Here immunoSEQ multiplex PCR was the method, and the copy in TCRdb shows in-frame clones only, minus some. The sample has roughly 400,000 clones; about 87% are singletons. The origin of this receptor is a woman between 45 and 60 years old who had recovered from COVID-19. Sequenced input: PBMCs or T cells enriched from blood (not recorded which). The chain employs TRBV6-5 and TRBJ2-1; 11 bases agree with TRBD2. The CDR3 bases are TGTGCCAGCAGTTACGTGACTAGCGGGGACAATGAGCAGTTCTTC. Its translation: CASSYVTSGDNEQFF.